A single sample is the source of the 10 T cell receptor beta chains below, sequenced in a study of OX40 agonist ivuxolimab in advanced cancers. Measured with immunoSEQ multiplex PCR; TCRdb has only the in-frame clones, and not every one. The repertoire holds about 19,000 clones, 73% seen once, with around 30% in the top ten. Sequenced here: CD4+ or CD8+ T cells sorted from blood, sampled in a trial of the OX40 agonist ivuxolimab. These receptors were obtained from an adult with an advanced solid tumor such as melanoma, head and neck, liver or kidney cancer.

The rearrangement joins TRBV25-1 to TRBJ1-1; 7 bases map to TRBD1. The germline gives CDR1 MGHDK, CDR2 SYGVNS. V gave up 6 bases and J gave up 0 bases; unmatched junction bases: 4. CDR3 length equals 14 residues. The CDR3 region has the DNA TGTGCCAGCAGGGCTACAGGGGTGAACACTGAAGCTTTCTTT. This codes for CASRATGVNTEAFF.

The genes are TRBV6-5 and TRBJ2-1, with TRBD1 matching 7 bases. In germline, CDR1 is MNHEY, CDR2 SVGAGI. V lost 4 bases, J lost 0 bases, and 3 bases stayed unmatched. CDR3 length equals 15 residues. CDR3 loop: CASSWAGGSYNEQFF. In DNA form, the CDR3 reads TGTGCCAGCAGTTGGGCAGGGGGCTCCTACAATGAGCAGTTCTTC.

This sequence joins TRBV29-1 and TRBJ2-7; a possible D gene is TRBD2 (6 bases). Germline-derived CDR1 and CDR2 are SQVTM and ANQGSEA. The CDR3 covers 11 residues. Deletions cut 5 bases from V and 6 bases from J, with 11 bases between. The CDR3 loop is CSVTSIGEQYF. In nucleotides, the CDR3 is TGCAGCGTTACTAGCATCGGCGAGCAGTACTTC.

The chain joins TRBV5-4 to TRBJ2-1; TRBD1 agrees at 7 bases. Per germline, CDR1 SGHNT and CDR2 YYREEE (reference sequence). Unmatched junction bases numbered 8, after V lost 10 bases and J lost 4 bases. This CDR3 has 13 amino acids. CDR3 in amino acids: CAAMRGLYNEQFF. CDR3 sequence (DNA): TGTGCCGCAATGAGGGGGCTTTACAATGAGCAGTTCTTC.

This sequence joins TRBV4-1 and TRBJ1-1; 7 bases fit TRBD1. The CDR3 has 15 residues. The ends lost 1 base at V and 5 bases at J; junction bases unmatched: 7. From germline, CDR1 is MGHRA and CDR2 YSYEKL. For the CDR3, the DNA is TGCGCCAGCAGCCAAGGGTGGCAGGGGGGGACTGAAGCTTTCTTT. Protein sequence: CASSQGWQGGTEAFF.

The DNA of the CDR3 is TGCGCCAGCAGCCAAGATCGCGCAAGTACCTTCTATGGCTACACCTTC. The encoded protein is CASSQDRASTFYGYTF. The chain employs TRBV4-3 and TRBJ1-2; D is uncertain. Germline-derived CDR1 and CDR2 are LGHNA and YSLEER. V was shortened by 0 bases and J by 4 bases, with 15 bases between the two germline ends. The CDR3 is 16 amino acids.

This clone was seen a single time. The chain links TRBV2 to TRBJ2-7; 8 nucleotides agree with TRBD2. J was trimmed by 0 bases and V by 6 bases; bases with no gene match: 4. CDR1 and CDR2 (germline): SNHLY, FYNNEI. The CDR3 runs to 14 residues. CDR3 in amino acids: CASRGTSNSYEQYF. Written as DNA, the CDR3 is TGTGCCAGCAGAGGGACTAGTAACTCCTACGAGCAGTACTTC.

CDR3 protein: CASSYRLGSYNEQFF. The CDR3, as DNA: TGTGCCAGCAGTTATCGACTCGGGTCCTACAATGAGCAGTTCTTC. The chain is built from TRBV6-5 and TRBJ2-1, with D uncertain. Germline V CDR1 and CDR2: MNHEY, SVGAGI. The CDR3 totals 15 residues. V was trimmed by 3 bases and J by 1 base, leaving 10 bases between them.

The chain uses TRBV19 and TRBJ1-5; the match to TRBD1 covers 9 bases. The CDR3 extends over 19 amino acids. CDR1 LNHDA and CDR2 SQIVND come from the germline V gene (reference sequence). V lost 0 bases and J lost 5; bases outside the gene matches: 14. This CDR3 reads CASSIEWVRGQGADQPQHF. For the CDR3, the DNA is TGTGCCAGTAGTATAGAATGGGTTCGGGGACAGGGAGCCGATCAGCCCCAGCATTTT.

This clone counts as medium-sized. The V call is TRBV27, the J call TRBJ1-2; 9 nucleotides line up with TRBD1. Losses at the gene ends were 6 bases for V and 6 bases for J; bases not matched to a gene: 23. The length of the CDR3 is 19 residues. Germline CDR1 is MNHEY and CDR2 is SMNVEV (reference sequence). CDR3 DNA sequence: TGTGCCAGCAGCCCCACTTTAGGACAGGGGAACCTACTCTTGGATGGCTACACCTTC. Translating it yields CASSPTLGQGNLLLDGYTF.